The source of this T cell receptor (beta chain) is a study of blood T cell repertoires in COVID-19. In the study overall: The United States, Italy and Spain were the sources of the acute and convalescent COVID-19 samples. Nucleic acid was either cDNA or gDNA, and it came from T cells, B-cell-depleted T cells, or PBMCs.

How the authors handled the data: Reference gene primer amplification yielded estimated nucleated cell counts. Assay used: immunoSEQ multiplex PCR; TCRdb lists only in-frame clones, some missing. V and J calls and clone size are given by that table; D and trimming were obtained from the DNA. The repertoire holds about 69,000 clones, 85% to 90% seen once, with 2.5% to 3% in the top ten. Germline-derived CDR1 and CDR2 are WSHSY and SAAADI. The V end was cut by 5 bases, the J end by 6 bases, with 14 bases between. This CDR3 spans 13 amino acids. Sequencing was carried out using peripheral blood. The source is a man at least 80 years old with acute or convalescent COVID-19. The chain links TRBV10-2 to TRBJ2-7; D gene ambiguous. In nucleotides, the CDR3 is TGCGCCAGCAGTTTCGAGAGAGGTAGCGAGCAGTACTTC. It specifies CASSFERGSEQYF.